The sequence of this T cell receptor beta chain was determined in a study of metastatic and nonmetastatic thyroid tumors. For the study at large: Repertoires of blood and of tissue (tumor or nodule) from malignant and benign thyroid patients were compared. General observations from the study: According to reports, the diversity of TCR beta was significantly higher in malignant thyroid tumors than in benign nodules, and this held in both blood and tumor samples.

TCRdb reprocessed the PCR reads via MiXCR. The sample lists about 21,000 clones, about 31% occurring once. This CDR3 has 12 residues. With 7 bases clipped from V and 11 bases from J, the junction kept 10 bases outside the gene matches. Germline CDR1 and CDR2: SGHTA and FQGNSA. Until they underwent thyroid surgery, no patient had received any treatment. With regard to this clone: Its specificity is unknown.

Sequencing was carried out using adjacent normal tissue. The sequence came from a female donor with papillary thyroid cancer or a benign thyroid nodule (not recorded which). Some clones in this sample may be carry-over from other donors' samples. J is TRBJ1-2 and V is TRBV7-2, with 7 bases lining up with TRBD1. The CDR3 DNA sequence: TGTGCCAGCATCGGGGACAGCAACCTATACACCTTC. Amino acid sequence: CASIGDSNLYTF. The variable domain in full, with the rest retrieved from reference TRBV7-2 and TRBJ1-2, is GAGVSQSPSNKVTEKGKDVELRCDPISGHTALYWYRQSLGQGLEFLIYFQGNSAPDKSGLPSDRFSAERTGGSVSTLTIQRTQQEDSAVYLCASIGDSNLYTFGSGTRLTVV.